This record looks at one T cell receptor beta chain sequence and its context. Its antigen is not known. Researchers ran the PCR with 60 Vbeta and 13 Jbeta primers. Clones were read by immunoSEQ multiplex PCR, and TCRdb kept only the in-frame ones, dropping some. The sample contains around 80,000 clones, about four fifths of which appear only once. The CDR3 spans 12 residues. The V gene's germline CDR1 is SGHTS and CDR2 YDEGEE. The V gene lost 5 bases and the J gene lost 7 bases, with 11 bases spanning the gap. These data belong to a study of cytomegalovirus exposure and HLA in healthy donors. Study observations and caveats: A later examination showed that TCR association rates differed by HLA locus, with DRB1 most and HLA-C fewest. TCR beta sequences numbering fewer than 20,000 were associated with HLA alleles at 0.05 false discovery rate in a later analysis.

This chain uses TRBV5-8 with TRBJ2-3; no clear D. The receptor comes from a man aged 35 to 55 in good health and CMV-seronegative. Sequencing was done on a sample of PBMCs. CDR3 protein: CASRHDLNTQYF. The CDR3 nucleotides read TGTGCCAGCAGACATGATTTAAATACGCAGTATTTT. The whole variable domain, filled in from reference TRBV5-8 and TRBJ2-3, reads EAGVTQSPTHLIKTRGQQATLRCSPISGHTSVYWYQQALGLGLQFLLWYDEGEERNRGNFPPRFSGRQFPNYSSELNVNALELEDSALYLCASRHDLNTQYFGPGTRLTVL.